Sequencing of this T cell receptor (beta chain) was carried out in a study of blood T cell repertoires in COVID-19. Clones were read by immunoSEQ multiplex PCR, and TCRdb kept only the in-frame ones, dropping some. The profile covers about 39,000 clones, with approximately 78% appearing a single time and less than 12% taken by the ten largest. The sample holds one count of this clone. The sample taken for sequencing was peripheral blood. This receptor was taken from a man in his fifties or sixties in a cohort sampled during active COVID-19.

Written as DNA, the CDR3 is TGTGCCAGCAGTTACTCGGGACATACTAATGAAAAACTGTTTTTT. Residues: CASSYSGHTNEKLFF. The rearrangement joins TRBV6-2 or TRBV6-3 to TRBJ1-4; tentative D call: TRBD1 (6 bases). The germline gives CDR1 MNHEY, CDR2 SVGEGT. V was pared by 0 bases and J by 2 bases, with 7 bases between. CDR3 size: 15 residues.